The T cell receptor beta chain described here comes from a study of blood T cell repertoires in COVID-19. The CDR3 sequence is 14 residues long. V trimming: 4 bases; J trimming: 3 bases; junction bases outside the gene matches: 4. Germline V gene data show CDR1 as SGHRS and CDR2 as YFSETQ. Sequencing used immunoSEQ multiplex PCR; TCRdb keeps in-frame clones, though not all of them. Here the sample spans 200,000 to 250,000 clones, around 86% being singletons. The receptor was derived from a woman in her fifties or sixties who had recovered from COVID-19. Material for sequencing was PBMCs or T cells enriched from blood (not recorded which). J is TRBJ2-3 and V is TRBV5-1, with 8 bases matching TRBD1. CDR3 nucleotide sequence: TGCGCCAGCAGCAAGACAGGGGTAACAGATACGCAGTATTTT. This translates into CASSKTGVTDTQYF. Variable domain in full (rest from reference TRBV5-1 and TRBJ2-3): KAGVTQTPRYLIKTRGQQVTLSCSPISGHRSVSWYQQTPGQGLQFLFEYFSETQRNKGNFPGRFSGRQFSNSRSEMNVSTLELGDSALYLCASSKTGVTDTQYFGPGTRLTVL.